Shown below are 13 T cell receptor beta chains from a single sample sequenced in a study of T-cell reconstitution after alpha-beta-depleted transplantation in children (dated by TCRdb to about 2016). The library came from PCR. The data were produced on an Illumina HiSeq 2500. TCR library preparation used molecular barcoding, with unique molecular identifiers applied to normalize quantification of the TCRbeta repertoire. In TCRdb, the public reads were trimmed at Q25 with fastp and aligned with MiXCR, with productive beta chains retained. Rows merge per CDR3 protein into single entries with the most common DNA and genes. Across this sample there are 200,000 or so distinct CDR3 sequences, with roughly 6.3% seen only once. Under 6% of the sample is held by the ten biggest clonotypes. The sample's treatment or condition label is to be understood as: allogeneic hematopoietic cell transplantation with graft depleted of TCRalphabeta T cells and CD19 B cells.

The material sequenced was PBMCs, taken before TCRalphabeta/CD19-depleted stem cell transplant. The receptors originated from a girl younger than two with combined immunodeficiency, due to receive a stem cell transplant.

In its sample, this clonotype was seen many times. V usage is TRBV5-1 and J usage is TRBJ1-1; D possibly corresponds to TRBD1 (5 bases). The V end lost 4 bases, the J end lost 10 bases, and 29 bases lay between the germline ends. The CDR3 spans 17 residues. The V gene's germline CDR1 is SGHRS and CDR2 YFSETQ. Here the CDR3 reads CASSTYSTGTMVGGAFF. The CDR3 DNA sequence: TGCGCCAGCAGCACCTATTCCACTGGGACGATGGTTGGAGGAGCTTTCTTT.

This clonotype has a count of ten or more. The chain is built from TRBV9 and TRBJ2-4, with D hard to call. The CDR3 has 15 residues. CDR1 and CDR2 (germline): SGDLS, YYNGEE. V was pared by 0 bases and J by 0 bases, with 7 bases between. CDR3 in amino acids: CASSVGAVAKNIQYF. In DNA, the CDR3 is TGTGCCAGCAGCGTAGGGGCTGTAGCCAAAAACATTCAGTACTTC.

The genes are TRBV7-3 and TRBJ2-7; TRBD1 matches at 7 bases. The CDR3 totals 15 residues. Per the germline V gene, CDR1 is SGHTA and CDR2 is FQGTGA. J gave up 4 bases and V 2 bases, and 8 bases lay outside the gene matches. As DNA, the CDR3 is TGTGCCAGCAGCTTAGGCGGACAGGCTGTGTACGAGCAGTACTTC. It codes for CASSLGGQAVYEQYF.

This clonotype occurred many times. The CDR3, as DNA: TGCGCCAGCAGTCCCTTTGGGGGACATTTAAACACCGGGGAGCTGTTTTTT. It codes for CASSPFGGHLNTGELFF. This chain uses TRBV5-1 with TRBJ2-2; the D gene is possibly TRBD1 (6 bases). V lost 5 bases and J 2 bases, leaving 19 bases between the germline ends. The CDR3 sequence is 17 residues long. The germline gives CDR1 SGHRS, CDR2 YFSETQ.

With regard to this clonotype: This may be a read error: a much more frequent sequence differs by one nucleotide. The chain carries TRBV12-3 or TRBV12-4 and TRBJ1-5; D not certain. CDR3 length equals 13 residues. CDR3 bases: TGTGCCAGCGGTTTAGACGAGGTCCAGCCCCAGCATTTT. Encoded protein: CASGLDEVQPQHF.

In its sample, this clonotype was seen many times. J is TRBJ2-7 and V is TRBV28; D is undetermined. V lost 6 bases, J lost 0 bases, and 18 bases lay in between. The CDR3 length is 16 residues. Germline V gives CDR1 MDHEN, CDR2 SYDVKM. CDR3 protein: CASSPIISSPSYEQYF. The CDR3 DNA reads TGTGCCAGCAGCCCTATCATCTCCTCTCCCTCCTACGAGCAGTACTTC.

This clonotype has a count of ten or more. The V call is TRBV7-3, the J call TRBJ2-1; 7 bases match TRBD1. The V segment lost 1 base and the J segment 8 bases; nucleotides outside the gene matches: 14. In germline, CDR1 is SGHTA, CDR2 FQGTGA. This CDR3 has 17 amino acids. The CDR3 bases are TGTGCCAGCAGCTTAATGATTGGGGCAGGGGGATTCGATGAGCAGTTCTTC. Residues: CASSLMIGAGGFDEQFF. The full variable domain, its missing parts supplied by reference TRBV7-3 and TRBJ2-1, is GAGVSQTPSNKVTEKGKYVELRCDPISGHTALYWYRQSLGQGPEFLIYFQGTGAADDSGLPNDRFFAVRPEGSVSTLKIQRTERGDSAVYLCASSLMIGAGGFDEQFFGPGTRLTVL.

The sample holds many counts of this clonotype. This chain uses TRBV28 with TRBJ2-7; D may be TRBD1 (5 bases). V lost 2 bases and J lost 2, with 10 bases in between. CDR1 MDHEN and CDR2 SYDVKM come from the germline V gene. CDR3 length equals 14 residues. Written as DNA, the CDR3 is TGTGCCAGCAGTTTAGCAGGGAATACCTACGAGCAGTACTTC. Translation: CASSLAGNTYEQYF.

This clonotype was recorded many times. The chain carries TRBV15 and TRBJ2-4; D tentatively reads TRBD1 or TRBD2 (5 bases each). The CDR3 spans 17 residues. V dropped 1 base and J dropped 3 bases, with 16 bases sitting between them. Germline assignment: CDR1 LNHNV and CDR2 YYDKDF (reference sequence). The CDR3 spells CATSRAWDPFGKNIQYF. CDR3 coding DNA: TGTGCCACCAGCAGAGCCTGGGACCCTTTTGGCAAAAACATTCAGTACTTC. The full variable domain, completed using reference TRBV15 and TRBJ2-4, is DAMVIQNPRYQVTQFGKPVTLSCSQTLNHNVMYWYQQKSSQAPKLLFHYYDKDFNNEADTPDNFQSRRPNTSFCFLDIRSPGLGDTAMYLCATSRAWDPFGKNIQYFGAGTRLSVL.

The table lists this clonotype with many counts. The gene calls are TRBV19 and TRBJ1-1, with D perhaps matching TRBD1 (5 bases). In germline, CDR1 is LNHDA, CDR2 SQIVND (reference sequence). The CDR3 spans 14 residues. V lost 7 bases, J lost 0 bases, and 12 bases lay in between. CDR3 DNA sequence: TGTGCCAGTAAACAGGTACCTATGAACACTGAAGCTTTCTTT. It specifies CASKQVPMNTEAFF.

There are many counts of this clonotype. The chain is built from TRBV6-5 and TRBJ2-7, with 9 bases fitting TRBD1. The CDR3 runs to 14 residues. The ends lost 6 bases at V and 5 bases at J; junction bases unmatched: 8. Germline V gene lookup returns CDR1 MNHEY and CDR2 SVGAGI. The CDR3 DNA reads TGTGCCAGCAGGCCGGGACAGGGTAACGACGAGCAGTACTTC. This gives the protein CASRPGQGNDEQYF.

This clonotype was found a few times. The chain recombines TRBV15 with TRBJ1-2; possibly TRBD1 for D (5 bases). With 0 bases removed from V and 2 bases from J, the gap between germline ends came to 16 bases. The V gene's germline CDR1 is LNHNV and CDR2 YYDKDF (reference sequence). The CDR3 has 17 residues. This CDR3 is CATSRDYDPGRNYGYTF. In nucleotides, the CDR3 is TGTGCCACCAGCAGAGACTACGACCCGGGACGGAACTATGGCTACACCTTC. Complete variable domain (other parts from reference TRBV15 and TRBJ1-2): DAMVIQNPRYQVTQFGKPVTLSCSQTLNHNVMYWYQQKSSQAPKLLFHYYDKDFNNEADTPDNFQSRRPNTSFCFLDIRSPGLGDTAMYLCATSRDYDPGRNYGYTFGSGTRLTVV.

There are many counts of this clonotype. The chain joins TRBV7-8 to TRBJ2-2; D possibly corresponds to TRBD2 (6 bases). The germline V gene has CDR1 SGHVS and CDR2 FQNEAQ. V was cut by 5 bases and J by 8 bases, with 18 bases left in between. CDR3 length: 15 amino acids. The CDR3 bases are TGTGCCAGCAGCCCCCCTGACGGCCGGGGGGGGGAGCTGTTTTTT. Its translation is CASSPPDGRGGELFF.